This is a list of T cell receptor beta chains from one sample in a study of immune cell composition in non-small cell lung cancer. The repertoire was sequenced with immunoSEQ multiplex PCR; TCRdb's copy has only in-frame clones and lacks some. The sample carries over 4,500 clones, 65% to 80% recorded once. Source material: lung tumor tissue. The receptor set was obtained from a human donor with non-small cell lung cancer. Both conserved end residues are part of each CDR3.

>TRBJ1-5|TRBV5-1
CASSLGPGRGKNQPQHF
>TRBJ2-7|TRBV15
CATSRRPGNEQYF
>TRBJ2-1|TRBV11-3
CASSHYVPESSYNEQFF
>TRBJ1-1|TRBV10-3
CAISDTGLVGNTEAFF
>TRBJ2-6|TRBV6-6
CASSFPAGANVLTF
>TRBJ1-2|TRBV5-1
CASSLEQNYGYTF
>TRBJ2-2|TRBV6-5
CASSNSGSMAGELFF
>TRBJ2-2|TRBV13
CASSPDSSNTGELFF
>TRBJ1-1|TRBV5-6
CASSLTARDTEAFF
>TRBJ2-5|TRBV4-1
CASSQDRGGQTQYF
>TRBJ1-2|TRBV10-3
CAISESAYGYTF
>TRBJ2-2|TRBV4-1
CASSFRMGAGELFF
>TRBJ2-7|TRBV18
CASSPPGAWWEQYF